The source of this TCR beta chain is a study of T cell responses to AZD1222 COVID-19 vaccine. Some clones are missing from TCRdb's copy, which holds only in-frame ones; the method was immunoSEQ multiplex PCR. Of around 180,000 clones in the sample, approximately 94% were seen once. Turning to this clone: Its antigen remains unknown.

Study-wide results and caveats: Repertoires were obtained only post-peak T cell response. Possibly, clonal diversity was underestimated; donors were largely white British and included more females. With two AZD1222 doses given, Spike-specific TCR breadth and depth both rose.

CDR3 size: 13 residues. CDR1 and CDR2 (germline): MDHEN, SYDVKM. V was clipped by 1 base and J by 7 bases, with 8 bases between them. The chain joins TRBV28 to TRBJ2-1; D remains ambiguous. This specimen consisted of peripheral blood, obtained on day 0 of AZD1222 vaccination. The source of this sequence is an adult in good health. CDR3 amino acids: CASSLLGLNEQFF. CDR3 bases: TGTGCCAGCAGTTTATTGGGTCTAAATGAGCAGTTCTTC.